A single T cell receptor (beta chain) is shown here with its context. The sample comes from a study of T cell responses to AZD1222 COVID-19 vaccine. The data were produced by immunoSEQ multiplex PCR, yet TCRdb's version contains in-frame clones alone and is incomplete. The repertoire holds 100,000 to 150,000 clones, with about nine tenths as singletons. Trimming removed 3 bases from V and 3 bases from J; junction bases left unmatched: 12. The CDR3 sequence is 18 residues long. Per the germline V gene, CDR1 is DFQATT and CDR2 is SNEGSKA (reference sequence). The chain combines TRBV20-1 with TRBJ2-1; 12 positions match TRBD1. This TCR derives from an adult in good health. The input for sequencing was peripheral blood, taken on day 0 of AZD1222 vaccination. CDR3 in amino acids: CSASGGQGARGVYNEQFF. CDR3 bases: TGCAGTGCTAGTGGGGGACAGGGGGCGCGTGGGGTCTACAATGAGCAGTTCTTC.